The clone carrying this T cell receptor beta chain is a singleton in its sample. These data belong to a study of OX40 agonist ivuxolimab in advanced cancers. CDR3 length equals 14 residues. The J segment lost 5 bases and the V segment lost 5 bases, leaving 8 bases of the junction unmatched. Germline CDR1 and CDR2: MNHEY and SVGAGI. The repertoire was sequenced with immunoSEQ multiplex PCR; TCRdb's copy has only in-frame clones and lacks some. The repertoire holds 35,000 to 40,000 clones, with 70% to 90% as singletons. This clonotype was sampled from an adult with an advanced solid tumor such as melanoma, head and neck, liver or kidney cancer. Sequencing used CD4+ or CD8+ T cells sorted from blood, obtained in a trial of the OX40 agonist ivuxolimab. The chain employs TRBV6-5 and TRBJ2-7; TRBD1 agrees at 8 bases. The CDR3: CASSLGQGRHEQYF. DNA for the CDR3: TGTGCCAGCAGTCTAGGACAGGGAAGGCACGAGCAGTACTTC.